One sample yielded the 20 T cell receptor beta chains listed below, sequenced in a study of Graves' ophthalmopathy and Graves' hyperthyroidism. Investigators amplified TCR beta CDR3 regions from RNA transcripts. HTBI primers served in a first-round RT-PCR, which a second-round multiplex PCR followed. TCRdb re-derived calls from the multiplex PCR reads in MiXCR, one entry per CDR3 protein. The sample contains around 1,000,000 distinct CDR3 sequences, about two fifths of which appear only once. Input material: peripheral blood or thyroid tissue (not recorded which). These TCRs come from an adult man with Graves' hyperthyroidism.

CDR3 in DNA: TGTGCCACCAACCAGGCTCCTATACAGAGAGCTAACTATGGCTACACCTTC. It translates to CATNQAPIQRANYGYTF. The chain carries TRBV25-1 and TRBJ1-2; D is unclear. CDR3 size: 17 residues. V dropped 10 bases and J dropped 0 bases, with 24 bases sitting between them. Germline V gene lookup returns CDR1 MGHDK and CDR2 SYGVNS.

This clonotype was seen only a few times. The genes are TRBV10-3 and TRBJ1-1, with unresolved D. Germline CDR1 ENHRY, CDR2 SYGVKD. There are 13 residues in the CDR3. V lost 7 bases, J lost 3 bases, and 12 bases lay in between. The CDR3 loop reads CAITVEPHTEAFF. The CDR3 DNA reads TGTGCCATCACCGTTGAACCTCACACTGAAGCTTTCTTT.

The rearrangement uses TRBV29-1 and TRBJ1-1; perhaps TRBD1 as D (5 bases). CDR1 and CDR2 from the germline V gene are SQVTM and ANQGSEA. Trimming removed 3 bases from V and 4 bases from J, with 9 bases in between. The CDR3 loop spans 12 amino acids. CDR3 DNA sequence: TGCAGCGTTGATGGGACGCGCACTGAAGCTTTCTTT. As protein: CSVDGTRTEAFF.

The rearrangement joins TRBV19 to TRBJ2-7, with 8 bases matching TRBD1. Germline V gives CDR1 LNHDA, CDR2 SQIVND (reference sequence). The CDR3 runs 15 residues. J gave up 2 bases and V 4 bases, and 7 bases lay outside the gene matches. The chain's CDR3 is CASSRTGSGTYEQYF. The CDR3 DNA follows: TGTGCCAGTAGTAGGACAGGGAGTGGGACCTACGAGCAGTACTTC.

This clonotype was seen many times. This chain joins TRBV7-2 and TRBJ1-2; D possibly corresponds to TRBD1 (5 bases). This CDR3 is built from 15 residues. Trimming cost V 5 bases and J 4 bases, with 17 bases left between them. Germline assignment: CDR1 SGHTA and CDR2 FQGNSA. CDR3 nucleotide sequence: TGTGCCAGCAGCCCACGCTCGCGGGGGGTCTATGGCTACACCTTC. Amino acids: CASSPRSRGVYGYTF.

This rearrangement joins TRBV29-1 to TRBJ2-6; 9 positions agree with TRBD1. V was clipped by 6 bases and J by 4 bases; unmatched bases: 1. This CDR3 has 13 amino acids. Germline V lookup: CDR1 SQVTM, CDR2 ANQGSEA. CDR3 coding DNA: TGCAGCGTGGGACAGGGAGGGGCCAACGTCCTGACTTTC. Amino acid sequence: CSVGQGGANVLTF.

This clonotype was counted at least ten times. The chain recombines TRBV5-1 with TRBJ1-1, with D possibly being TRBD1 (5 bases). From germline, CDR1 is SGHRS and CDR2 YFSETQ. The V end was cut by 5 bases, the J end by 1 base, with 12 bases between. CDR3 length equals 14 residues. In DNA, the CDR3 is TGCGCCAGCAGTCCGGGGGTGGCGAACACTGAAGCTTTCTTT. It yields the protein CASSPGVANTEAFF. The complete variable domain, with remaining parts taken from reference TRBV5-1 and TRBJ1-1, reads KAGVTQTPRYLIKTRGQQVTLSCSPISGHRSVSWYQQTPGQGLQFLFEYFSETQRNKGNFPGRFSGRQFSNSRSEMNVSTLELGDSALYLCASSPGVANTEAFFGQGTRLTVV.

There are a few counts of this clonotype. A junction boundary mismatches the germline segment, possibly from a read error. The chain recombines TRBV10-2 with TRBJ1-2, with D hard to call. The germline gives CDR1 WSHSY, CDR2 SAAADI. The CDR3 consists of 17 residues. The CDR3 region has the DNA TGTGCCAGCAGTTACCTAACGACAAGACCGGCTAACTATGGCTACACCTTC. This codes for CASSYLTTRPANYGYTF.

This clonotype showed up many times. V and J are TRBV20-1 and TRBJ1-4; the D is unclear. This CDR3 spans 14 amino acids. The V and J ends lost 8 bases and 8 bases respectively, with 21 bases between them. Germline V gives CDR1 DFQATT, CDR2 SNEGSKA (reference sequence). CDR3 loop: CSSEQLTLGEKLFF. DNA of the CDR3: TGCAGTTCCGAGCAACTCACTTTAGGGGAAAAACTGTTTTTT.

The rearrangement joins TRBV6-5 to TRBJ2-7; 8 bases map to TRBD2. The CDR3 sequence is 14 residues long. The germline CDR1 and CDR2 sequences are MNHEY and SVGAGI. The ends lost 8 bases at V and 4 bases at J; junction bases unmatched: 10. This CDR3 is CASSGGEASYEQYF. The CDR3 nucleotides read TGTGCCAGCTCCGGGGGGGAGGCGAGTTACGAGCAGTACTTC.

This clonotype was recorded at least ten times. The chain is built from TRBV5-1 and TRBJ2-7; D might be TRBD1 (7 bases). The CDR3 runs 14 residues. Germline V lookup: CDR1 SGHRS, CDR2 YFSETQ. V was pared by 3 bases and J by 5 bases, with 15 bases between. This chain's CDR3 is CASSSGGGGDEQYF. CDR3 nucleotide sequence: TGCGCCAGCAGCTCCGGAGGAGGGGGCGACGAGCAGTACTTC.

In the case of this clonotype: A much larger clonotype is one base distant, so this may be a read error. The DNA of the CDR3 is TGTGCCAGCAGCGGGTACGGCTTTCCCGGGAAGCTGTTTTTT. It yields the protein CASSGYGFPGKLFF. This chain joins TRBV14 and TRBJ2-2; a weak D match, TRBD2 (5 bases). CDR3 length: 14 residues. The germline CDR1 and CDR2 sequences are SGHDN and FVKESK.

CDR3 protein: CATGVRGQGTYEQYF. The CDR3 DNA is TGTGCCACCGGGGTGAGAGGACAGGGAACCTACGAGCAGTACTTC. The chain links TRBV15 to TRBJ2-7, with 8 nucleotides matching TRBD1. Germline V lookup: CDR1 LNHNV, CDR2 YYDKDF (reference sequence). The CDR3 consists of 15 residues. The V segment lost 8 bases and the J segment 2 bases; nucleotides outside the gene matches: 11.

The chain combines TRBV7-7 with TRBJ2-2, with D possibly matching TRBD2 (7 bases). The CDR3 is 17 amino acids. V was trimmed by 3 bases and J by 4 bases, leaving 18 bases between them. CDR1 and CDR2 (germline): SSHAT, FNYEAQ (reference sequence). CDR3 sequence: CASSFLGGGLGTGELFF. The CDR3 coding sequence is TGTGCCAGCAGCTTTCTAGGGGGGGGTCTAGGCACCGGGGAGCTGTTTTTT. Variable domain in full (rest from reference TRBV7-7 and TRBJ2-2): GAGVSQSPRYKVTKRGQDVTLRCDPISSHATLYWYQQALGQGPEFLTYFNYEAQPDKSGLPSDRFSAERPEGSISTLTIQRTEQRDSAMYRCASSFLGGGLGTGELFFGEGSRLTVL.

There are many counts of this clonotype. This chain links TRBV29-1 with TRBJ2-5, with D maybe TRBD1 (5 bases). The V gene's germline CDR1 is SQVTM and CDR2 ANQGSEA. V was cut by 6 bases and J by 5 bases, with 13 bases left in between. CDR3 length: 12 residues. DNA of the CDR3: TGCAGCGTCCAGGGTTTGGGTGAGACCCAGTACTTC. This translates into CSVQGLGETQYF.

This chain connects TRBV12-3 or TRBV12-4 to TRBJ2-7; 9 nucleotides match TRBD2. Trimming removed 6 bases from V and 4 bases from J; junction bases left unmatched: 7. CDR3 length: 14 residues. CDR3 protein: CASRTTSGGYEQYF. CDR3 DNA: TGTGCCAGCAGAACGACTAGCGGAGGTTACGAGCAGTACTTC.

The chain links TRBV20-1 to TRBJ2-5; 7 bases agree with TRBD1. This CDR3 is built from 13 residues. V gave up 2 bases and J gave up 0 bases; unmatched junction bases: 0. CDR1 is DFQATT and CDR2 is SNEGSKA in the germline V gene (reference sequence). The CDR3 DNA follows: TGCAGTGCTAGACAGGGGGACCAAGAGACCCAGTACTTC. Translated: CSARQGDQETQYF.

The V gene is TRBV10-3, the J gene TRBJ2-7; 12 bases line up with TRBD1. After removal of 6 bases from V and 6 bases from J, the junction contained 6 bases not matched to a gene. Germline V lookup: CDR1 ENHRY, CDR2 SYGVKD. The CDR3 is 14 residues long. The CDR3 here is CAISHPGQGAEQYF. CDR3 DNA: TGTGCCATCAGCCACCCGGGACAGGGGGCCGAGCAGTACTTC.

This clonotype was counted at least ten times. The chain has TRBV9 and TRBJ1-1; possible D gene TRBD1, 5 bases. CDR1 and CDR2 (germline): SGDLS, YYNGEE. The CDR3 totals 13 residues. V was pared by 8 bases and J by 3 bases, with 14 bases between. DNA for the CDR3: TGTGCCAGTAAGGGAGGGGAGGACACTGAAGCTTTCTTT. Amino acids: CASKGGEDTEAFF.

A note on this clonotype: Given the absence of the conserved phenylalanine or tryptophan at the CDR3 end, a read error is likely. It is unclear where the CDR3 begins or ends on the DNA, so no DNA is shown, and the CDR3 is as TCRdb lists it. The chain carries TRBV5-1 and TRBJ2-6. CDR1 SGHRS and CDR2 YFSETQ come from the germline V gene. The CDR3 numbers 8 amino acids, ends counted. The CDR3 region is CASSIPTS.